The clone carrying this TCR beta chain appeared many times. The sample originates from a study of identical twins. From the 5' RACE reads, TCRdb called clonotypes with MiXCR, one entry per CDR3 protein. The table lists around 510,000 distinct CDR3 sequences, around 15% of them singletons. Deletions cut 4 bases from V and 6 bases from J, with 16 bases between. The CDR3 length is 14 residues. The sample was also linked to a second study, of yellow fever vaccine responses in identical twins.

The sequencing input was CD4+ T cells sorted from blood. The receptor was derived from a young woman in good health. The chain employs TRBV12-3 or TRBV12-4 and TRBJ2-7; a weak D match, TRBD1 (6 bases). The CDR3: CASSWARGPVEQYF. For the CDR3, the DNA is TGTGCCAGCAGTTGGGCCAGGGGTCCGGTCGAGCAGTACTTC.